This T cell receptor beta chain comes out of a study of cytomegalovirus exposure and HLA in healthy donors. Study in general: Among the approximately 400 donors who were genotyped, about 80% fell in the genetic ancestry cluster that is associated with self-reported Caucasian donors. Study-level results: It was in a later analysis that TCR association rates were seen to vary by HLA locus, highest for DRB1 and lowest for HLA-C.

The germline V and J ends were trimmed by 4 bases and 1 base, with 14 bases remaining between them. CDR3 length: 15 residues. Germline V gene data show CDR1 as SGHTA and CDR2 as FQGNSA. Amplification used 60 Vbeta primers and 13 Jbeta primers. Sequenced by immunoSEQ multiplex PCR; TCRdb stores in-frame clones only, minus some. The sample yields more than 110,000 clones, around 80% seen once. Comment on this clone: Its antigen remains unknown.

The gene calls are TRBV7-2 and TRBJ2-7; tentative D call: TRBD1 (6 bases). The receptor was isolated from a man between 25 and 39 years old in good health and CMV-seronegative. What was sequenced was PBMCs. Written as DNA, the CDR3 is TGTGCCAGCAGCTCTTACCTCAGGGGTTCCTACGAGCAGTACTTC. Its translation is CASSSYLRGSYEQYF.